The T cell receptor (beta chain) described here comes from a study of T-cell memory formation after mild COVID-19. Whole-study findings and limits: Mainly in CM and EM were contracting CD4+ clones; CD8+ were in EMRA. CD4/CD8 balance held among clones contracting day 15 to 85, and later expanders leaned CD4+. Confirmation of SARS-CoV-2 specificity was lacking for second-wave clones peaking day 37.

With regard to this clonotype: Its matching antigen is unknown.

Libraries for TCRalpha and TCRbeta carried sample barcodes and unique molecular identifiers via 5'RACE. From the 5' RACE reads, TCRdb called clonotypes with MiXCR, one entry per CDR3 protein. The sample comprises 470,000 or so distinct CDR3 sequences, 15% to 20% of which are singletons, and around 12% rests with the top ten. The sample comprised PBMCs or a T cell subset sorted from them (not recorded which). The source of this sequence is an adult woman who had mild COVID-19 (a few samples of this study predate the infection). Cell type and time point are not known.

CDR3 sequence reads: CSARVTGEVVQPQHF. In DNA, the CDR3 is TGCAGTGCTAGAGTGACAGGGGAGGTGGTGCAGCCCCAGCATTTT. The chain couples TRBV20-1 to TRBJ1-5, with 8 bases matching TRBD1. Germline values: CDR1 DFQATT, CDR2 SNEGSKA (reference sequence). J was trimmed by 7 bases and V by 1 base; bases with no gene match: 9. The CDR3 length is 15 residues.